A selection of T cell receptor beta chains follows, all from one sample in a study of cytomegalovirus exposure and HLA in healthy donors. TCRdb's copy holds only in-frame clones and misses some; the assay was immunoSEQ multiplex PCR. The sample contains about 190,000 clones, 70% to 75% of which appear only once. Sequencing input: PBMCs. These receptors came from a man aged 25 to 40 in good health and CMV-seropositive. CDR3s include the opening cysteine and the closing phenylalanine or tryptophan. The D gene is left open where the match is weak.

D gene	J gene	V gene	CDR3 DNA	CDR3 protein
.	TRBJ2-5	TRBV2	TGTGCCAGCAGTGAATGGAGTGAGACCCAGTACTTC	CASSEWSETQYF
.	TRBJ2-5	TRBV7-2	TGTGCCAGCAGCCCCGGTGGACAGCAAGAGACCCAGTACTTC	CASSPGGQQETQYF
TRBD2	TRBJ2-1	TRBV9	TGTGCCAGCAGCGTAGGGGGGGGGACTGAGCAGTTCTTC	CASSVGGGTEQFF
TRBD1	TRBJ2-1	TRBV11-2	TGTGCCAGCAGCTCCTTAACAGGGGCCTACAATGAGCAGTTCTTC	CASSSLTGAYNEQFF
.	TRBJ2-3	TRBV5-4	TGTGCCAGCAGCTTAAAGGAGAAATCCACAGATACGCAGTATTTT	CASSLKEKSTDTQYF
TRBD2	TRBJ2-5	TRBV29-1	TGCAGCGTTGAAGGGACTAGCCGAGTTCGAGAGACCCAGTACTTC	CSVEGTSRVRETQYF
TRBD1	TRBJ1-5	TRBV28	TGTGCCAGCAGAGCACAGGGGGCTAGCAATCAGCCCCAGCATTTT	CASRAQGASNQPQHF
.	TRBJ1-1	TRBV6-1	TGTGCCAGCAGTGAGTCTCTATTTCCTGAAGCTTTCTTT	CASSESLFPEAFF
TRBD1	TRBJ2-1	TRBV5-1	TGCGCCAGCAGCCCTGGACAGGGCGATTCTTACAATGAGCAGTTCTTC	CASSPGQGDSYNEQFF
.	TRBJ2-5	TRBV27	TGTGCCAGCTCTAGTAAGGGGGATCGGGAAGAGACCCAGTACTTC	CASSSKGDREETQYF
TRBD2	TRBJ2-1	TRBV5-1	TGCGCCAGCAGCCTCCCTCTAGCGGGCTCCTACAATGAGCAGTTCTTC	CASSLPLAGSYNEQFF
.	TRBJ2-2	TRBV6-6	TGTGCCAGCAGCCCCGCAGGGGCCGGGGAGCTGTTTTTT	CASSPAGAGELFF
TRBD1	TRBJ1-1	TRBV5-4	TGTGCCAGCAGCCTTCAGGGGGTGAGCACTGAAGCTTTCTTT	CASSLQGVSTEAFF
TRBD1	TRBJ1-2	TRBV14	TGTGCCAGCAGCCAACAACAGGGGGCACGGCGAGGCTACACCTTC	CASSQQQGARRGYTF
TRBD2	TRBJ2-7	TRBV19	TGTGCCAGTAGTATAGGGGCTAGCGGGACCTACGAGCAGTACTTC	CASSIGASGTYEQYF